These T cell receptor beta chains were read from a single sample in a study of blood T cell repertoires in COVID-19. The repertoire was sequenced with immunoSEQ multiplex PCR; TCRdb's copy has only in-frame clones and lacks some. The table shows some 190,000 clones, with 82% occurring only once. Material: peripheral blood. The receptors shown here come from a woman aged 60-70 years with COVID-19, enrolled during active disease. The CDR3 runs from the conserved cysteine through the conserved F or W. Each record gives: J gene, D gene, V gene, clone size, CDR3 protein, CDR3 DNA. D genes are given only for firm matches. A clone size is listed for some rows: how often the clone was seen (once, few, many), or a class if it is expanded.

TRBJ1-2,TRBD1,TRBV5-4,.,CASSLTGAQGYTF,TGTGCCAGCAGCCTTACAGGGGCGCAGGGCTACACCTTC
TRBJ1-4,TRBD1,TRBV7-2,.,CASSSGQGFNEKLFF,TGTGCCAGCAGCTCGGGACAGGGGTTTAATGAAAAACTGTTTTTT
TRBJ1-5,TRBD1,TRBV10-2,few,CASSWTGGGQPQHF,TGCGCCAGCAGCTGGACAGGGGGGGGTCAGCCCCAGCATTTT
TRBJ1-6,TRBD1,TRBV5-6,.,CASSFRDRGDSPLHF,TGTGCCAGCAGCTTCCGGGACAGGGGTGATTCACCCCTCCACTTT
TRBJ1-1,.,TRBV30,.,CAWNQDTEAFF,TGTGCCTGGAATCAGGACACTGAAGCTTTCTTT
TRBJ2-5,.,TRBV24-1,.,CATSDLGQGATQYF,TGTGCCACCAGTGATTTAGGGCAGGGTGCGACCCAGTACTTC
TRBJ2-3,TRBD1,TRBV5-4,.,CASSGPGGGGTDTQYF,TGTGCCAGCAGCGGCCCAGGGGGCGGAGGCACAGATACGCAGTATTTT
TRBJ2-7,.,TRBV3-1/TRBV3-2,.,CASSQDPGSTFYEQYF,TGTGCCAGCAGCCAAGATCCCGGGTCCACCTTCTACGAGCAGTACTTC
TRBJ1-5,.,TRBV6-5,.,CASSPFGNQPQHF,TGTGCCAGCAGCCCGTTTGGCAATCAGCCCCAGCATTTT
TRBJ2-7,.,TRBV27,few,CASSSGARPPREQYF,TGTGCCAGCAGTTCAGGGGCACGGCCCCCGCGGGAGCAGTACTTC
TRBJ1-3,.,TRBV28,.,CASSLWRGSDSGNTIYF,TGTGCCAGCAGTTTATGGCGGGGGTCTGACTCTGGAAACACCATATATTTT
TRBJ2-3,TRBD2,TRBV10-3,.,CAREGHVGDTQYF,TGTGCTCGGGAGGGGCACGTTGGAGATACGCAGTATTTT
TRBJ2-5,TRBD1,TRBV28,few,CASQQTGTGQETQYF,TGTGCCAGCCAACAAACCGGGACAGGGCAAGAGACCCAGTACTTC
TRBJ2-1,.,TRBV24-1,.,CATSDYRDNEQFF,TGTGCCACCAGTGATTACAGGGACAATGAGCAGTTCTTC
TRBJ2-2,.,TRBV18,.,CASSPGSNTGELFF,TGTGCCAGCTCACCAGGCTCCAACACCGGGGAGCTGTTTTTT
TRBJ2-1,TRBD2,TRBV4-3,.,CASSHRLANEQFF,TGCGCCAGCAGCCACCGACTAGCGAATGAGCAGTTCTTC
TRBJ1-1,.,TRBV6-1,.,CASSEARGSGITEAFF,TGTGCCAGCAGTGAGGCACGGGGGTCGGGGATCACTGAAGCTTTCTTT
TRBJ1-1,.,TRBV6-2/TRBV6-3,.,CASSYNAGMNTEAFF,TGTGCCAGCAGTTACAACGCAGGGATGAACACTGAAGCTTTCTTT
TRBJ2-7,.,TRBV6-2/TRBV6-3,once,CASSFGSPNSYEQYF,TGTGCCAGCAGTTTTGGCTCGCCAAACTCCTACGAGCAGTACTTC
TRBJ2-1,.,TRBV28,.,CASRPTGTSSYNEQFF,TGTGCCAGCAGGCCGACCGGGACTTCCTCCTACAATGAGCAGTTCTTC
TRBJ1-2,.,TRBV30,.,CAWSVRGEPGGYTF,TGTGCCTGGAGTGTACGCGGGGAACCAGGGGGCTACACCTTC
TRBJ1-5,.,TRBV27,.,CASSLEWGGRQPQHF,TGTGCCAGCAGCTTGGAATGGGGCGGGAGGCAGCCCCAGCATTTT
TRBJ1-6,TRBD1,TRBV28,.,CASSLSTGKTSPLHF,TGTGCCAGCAGTTTATCGACAGGGAAGACTTCACCCCTCCACTTT
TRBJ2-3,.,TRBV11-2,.,CASSLSAVGEVAQYF,TGTGCCAGCAGCTTGAGCGCGGTGGGAGAAGTTGCGCAGTATTTT
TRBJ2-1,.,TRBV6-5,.,CASSSDTNNEQFF,TGTGCCAGCAGTTCAGATACGAACAATGAGCAGTTCTTC
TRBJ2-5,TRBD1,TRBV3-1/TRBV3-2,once,CASSQVGGRETQYF,TGTGCCAGCAGCCAGGTAGGGGGCCGGGAGACCCAGTACTTC
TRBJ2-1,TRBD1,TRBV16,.,CASSYLQGANEQFF,TGTGCCAGCAGCTATTTACAGGGGGCCAATGAGCAGTTCTTC
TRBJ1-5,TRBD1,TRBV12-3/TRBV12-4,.,CASSDRAYQPQHF,TGTGCCAGCAGTGACAGGGCTTATCAGCCCCAGCATTTT
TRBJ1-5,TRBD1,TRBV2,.,CASSTTVAGGYSNQPQHF,TGTGCCAGCAGTACCACAGTGGCAGGGGGTTATAGCAATCAGCCCCAGCATTTT
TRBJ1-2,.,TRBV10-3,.,CATHRDRENYGYTF,TGTGCCACTCACCGGGACCGGGAGAACTATGGCTACACCTTC
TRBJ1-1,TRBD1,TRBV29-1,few,CSARQGQTEAFF,TGCAGCGCCCGACAGGGGCAGACTGAAGCTTTCTTT
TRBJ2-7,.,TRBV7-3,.,CASKRASSSYEQYF,TGTGCCAGCAAGCGTGCTAGCAGTTCCTACGAGCAGTACTTC
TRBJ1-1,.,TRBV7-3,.,CASSSTRGEAFF,TGTGCCAGCAGCTCGACCCGCGGAGAAGCTTTCTTT
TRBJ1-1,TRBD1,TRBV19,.,CASSRTGVGTEAFF,TGTGCCAGTAGTCGCACAGGGGTAGGGACTGAAGCTTTCTTT
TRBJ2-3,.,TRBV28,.,CASSDVEGSQYF,TGTGCCAGCAGCGACGTGGAGGGCTCGCAGTATTTT
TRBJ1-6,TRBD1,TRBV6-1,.,CASSEQDRGNSPLHF,TGTGCCAGCAGTGAACAGGACAGGGGAAATTCACCCCTCCACTTT
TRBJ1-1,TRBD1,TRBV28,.,CASSLLRTGVTEAFF,TGTGCCAGCAGTTTATTGCGGACAGGGGTTACTGAAGCTTTCTTT
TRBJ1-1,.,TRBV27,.,CASSLWSTGAEAFF,TGTGCCAGCAGTTTATGGTCCACCGGGGCTGAAGCTTTCTTT
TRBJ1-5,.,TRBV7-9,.,CASSSQGFNQPQHF,TGTGCCAGCAGTTCCCAGGGTTTCAATCAGCCCCAGCATTTT
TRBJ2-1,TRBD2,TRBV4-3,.,CASSLQVTSGTTAHEQFF,TGCGCCAGCAGCCTCCAGGTTACTAGCGGGACTACGGCCCATGAGCAGTTCTTC
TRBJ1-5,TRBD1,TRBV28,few,CASSLQGADQPQHF,TGTGCCAGCAGTCTCCAGGGGGCCGATCAGCCCCAGCATTTT
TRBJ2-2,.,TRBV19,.,CASSISPNTGELFF,TGTGCCAGTAGTATTTCTCCGAACACCGGGGAGCTGTTTTTT
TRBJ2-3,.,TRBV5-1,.,CASSLAIEPDTQYF,TGCGCCAGCAGCTTGGCCATTGAGCCGGATACGCAGTATTTT
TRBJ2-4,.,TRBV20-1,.,CSARQGGIQYF,TGCAGTGCTAGACAGGGTGGCATTCAGTACTTC